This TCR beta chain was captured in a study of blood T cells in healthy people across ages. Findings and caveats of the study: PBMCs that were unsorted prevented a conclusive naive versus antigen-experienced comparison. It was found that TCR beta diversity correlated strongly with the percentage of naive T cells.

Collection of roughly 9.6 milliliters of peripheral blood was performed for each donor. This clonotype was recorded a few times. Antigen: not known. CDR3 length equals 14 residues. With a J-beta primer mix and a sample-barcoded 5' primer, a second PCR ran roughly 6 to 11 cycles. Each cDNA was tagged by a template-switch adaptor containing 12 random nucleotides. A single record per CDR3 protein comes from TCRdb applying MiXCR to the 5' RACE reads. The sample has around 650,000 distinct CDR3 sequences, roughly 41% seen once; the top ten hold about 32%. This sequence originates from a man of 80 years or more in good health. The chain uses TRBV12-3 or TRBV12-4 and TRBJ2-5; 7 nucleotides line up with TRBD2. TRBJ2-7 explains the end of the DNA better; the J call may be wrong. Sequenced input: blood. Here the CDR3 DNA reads TGTGCCAGCAGTAGGAGGAGCGGGAACCACGAGCAGTACTTC. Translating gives CASSRRSGNHEQYF.